These T cell receptor beta chains were read from a single sample in a study of blood T cell repertoires in COVID-19. This table comes from immunoSEQ multiplex PCR, and its TCRdb copy is limited to in-frame clones, with some not included. The top ten clones hold about 5.2% of a sample with 45,000 to 55,000 clones, around 88% of them seen once. The sample consisted of peripheral blood. These receptors were obtained from a human donor in a cohort sampled during active COVID-19. Both conserved end residues are part of each CDR3. D genes are given only for firm matches. The size of a clone is reported for some rows only, either as once, few or many, or as a class for expanded clones.

clone_size: .; v_call: TRBV7-9; j_call: TRBJ2-1; d_call: .; cdr3_aa: CASSLLNFDNEQFF; cdr3_nt: TGTGCCAGCAGCTTACTAAACTTTGACAATGAGCAGTTCTTC
clone_size: .; v_call: TRBV15; j_call: TRBJ2-2; d_call: TRBD2; cdr3_aa: CATSRDRGSGGGDTGELFF; cdr3_nt: TGTGCCACCAGCAGAGATCGGGGTAGCGGGGGGGGAGACACCGGGGAGCTGTTTTTT
clone_size: .; v_call: TRBV3-1/TRBV3-2; j_call: TRBJ2-3; d_call: TRBD2; cdr3_aa: CASSQGFSGGAGFSTDTQYF; cdr3_nt: TGTGCCAGCAGCCAAGGGTTTAGCGGGGGGGCCGGCTTCAGCACAGATACGCAGTATTTT
clone_size: .; v_call: TRBV30; j_call: TRBJ1-6; d_call: .; cdr3_aa: CAWSANSPLHF; cdr3_nt: TGTGCCTGGAGTGCGAATTCACCCCTCCACTTT
clone_size: .; v_call: TRBV29-1; j_call: TRBJ2-1; d_call: .; cdr3_aa: CSAKTGSNEQFF; cdr3_nt: TGCAGCGCTAAGACAGGTTCCAACGAGCAGTTCTTC
clone_size: .; v_call: TRBV11-3; j_call: TRBJ2-2; d_call: .; cdr3_aa: CASSLLPTGELFF; cdr3_nt: TGTGCCAGCAGCTTACTACCCACCGGGGAGCTGTTTTTT
clone_size: .; v_call: TRBV24-1; j_call: TRBJ2-3; d_call: TRBD2; cdr3_aa: CATQPGTSGGSGTQYF; cdr3_nt: TGTGCCACCCAGCCTGGGACTAGCGGGGGTTCAGGGACGCAGTATTTT
clone_size: .; v_call: TRBV6-5; j_call: TRBJ1-6; d_call: TRBD1; cdr3_aa: CASSNDRVDSPLHF; cdr3_nt: TGTGCCAGCAGTAACGACAGGGTAGATTCACCCCTCCACTTT
clone_size: once; v_call: TRBV7-8; j_call: TRBJ2-1; d_call: .; cdr3_aa: CASSPPPGQGFYNEQFF; cdr3_nt: TGTGCCAGCAGCCCTCCCCCAGGGCAGGGGTTCTACAATGAGCAGTTCTTC
clone_size: .; v_call: TRBV5-5; j_call: TRBJ1-6; d_call: TRBD1; cdr3_aa: CASSLDRGSPLHF; cdr3_nt: TGTGCCAGCAGCTTGGACAGGGGCTCACCCCTCCACTTT
clone_size: .; v_call: TRBV9; j_call: TRBJ1-4; d_call: TRBD1; cdr3_aa: CASSGQGPVGTGQEKLFF; cdr3_nt: TGTGCCAGCAGCGGACAAGGTCCGGTCGGGACAGGGCAAGAAAAACTGTTTTTT
clone_size: .; v_call: TRBV27; j_call: TRBJ1-1; d_call: .; cdr3_aa: CASSPMPGTTEAFF; cdr3_nt: TGTGCCAGCAGTCCAATGCCTGGGACTACTGAAGCTTTCTTT
clone_size: .; v_call: TRBV3-1/TRBV3-2; j_call: TRBJ2-7; d_call: .; cdr3_aa: CASSQAGGGEQYF; cdr3_nt: TGTGCCAGCAGCCAAGCGGGGGGCGGCGAGCAGTACTTC
clone_size: .; v_call: TRBV11-2; j_call: TRBJ2-3; d_call: .; cdr3_aa: CASSLVRAGDTQYF; cdr3_nt: TGTGCCAGCAGCTTAGTTCGTGCGGGTGATACGCAGTATTTT
clone_size: .; v_call: TRBV14; j_call: TRBJ2-1; d_call: TRBD2; cdr3_aa: CASGLAISGNEQFF; cdr3_nt: TGTGCCAGCGGACTAGCAATCTCCGGGAATGAGCAGTTCTTC
clone_size: .; v_call: TRBV10-3; j_call: TRBJ2-3; d_call: .; cdr3_aa: CAISVDSLPTPDTQYF; cdr3_nt: TGTGCCATCAGCGTGGACAGTCTCCCGACCCCAGATACGCAGTATTTT
clone_size: few; v_call: TRBV5-4; j_call: TRBJ2-7; d_call: .; cdr3_aa: CASSPEWGGEQYF; cdr3_nt: TGTGCCAGCAGCCCCGAGTGGGGCGGCGAGCAGTACTTC
clone_size: .; v_call: TRBV18; j_call: TRBJ1-4; d_call: .; cdr3_aa: CASSPRPPYSATNEKLFF; cdr3_nt: TGTGCCAGCTCACCACGCCCCCCTTACAGTGCAACTAATGAAAAACTGTTTTTT
clone_size: .; v_call: TRBV6-5; j_call: TRBJ2-7; d_call: .; cdr3_aa: CATYGRGAYEQYF; cdr3_nt: TGTGCCACCTACGGTCGGGGGGCTTACGAGCAGTACTTC
clone_size: .; v_call: TRBV5-1; j_call: TRBJ2-7; d_call: TRBD1; cdr3_aa: CASSDGLWTGNYEQYF; cdr3_nt: TGCGCCAGCAGCGATGGGTTGTGGACAGGCAACTACGAGCAGTACTTC
clone_size: .; v_call: TRBV6-5; j_call: TRBJ2-1; d_call: .; cdr3_aa: CASRLTGGGDNEQFF; cdr3_nt: TGTGCCAGCAGGCTAACAGGGGGAGGGGACAATGAGCAGTTCTTC
clone_size: .; v_call: TRBV6-5; j_call: TRBJ1-1; d_call: TRBD1; cdr3_aa: CASSSTGVNTEAFF; cdr3_nt: TGTGCCAGCAGTTCGACAGGGGTAAACACTGAAGCTTTCTTT
clone_size: .; v_call: TRBV5-1; j_call: TRBJ2-3; d_call: .; cdr3_aa: CASSLAGGSTDTQYF; cdr3_nt: TGCGCCAGCAGCTTGGCGGGGGGCAGCACAGATACGCAGTATTTT
clone_size: .; v_call: TRBV6-6; j_call: TRBJ1-3; d_call: TRBD1; cdr3_aa: CASTPTGPSGNTIYF; cdr3_nt: TGTGCCAGCACCCCGACAGGGCCCTCTGGAAACACCATATATTTT
clone_size: .; v_call: TRBV7-9; j_call: TRBJ1-4; d_call: .; cdr3_aa: CASSLDGGVEKLFF; cdr3_nt: TGTGCCAGCAGCCTGGACGGGGGAGTTGAAAAACTGTTTTTT
clone_size: .; v_call: TRBV7-8; j_call: TRBJ2-1; d_call: TRBD2; cdr3_aa: CASSAGLADYNEQFF; cdr3_nt: TGTGCCAGCAGCGCCGGACTAGCGGACTACAATGAGCAGTTCTTC
clone_size: few; v_call: TRBV19; j_call: TRBJ1-6; d_call: TRBD1; cdr3_aa: CASSLDRVGNSPLHF; cdr3_nt: TGTGCCAGTAGTCTCGACAGGGTTGGAAATTCACCCCTCCACTTT
clone_size: .; v_call: TRBV13; j_call: TRBJ2-3; d_call: .; cdr3_aa: CASSLVPSGQYF; cdr3_nt: TGTGCCAGCAGCTTAGTCCCGTCCGGGCAGTATTTT
clone_size: .; v_call: TRBV18; j_call: TRBJ2-5; d_call: .; cdr3_aa: CASSPFRVTQETQYF; cdr3_nt: TGTGCCAGCTCACCATTCCGGGTAACCCAAGAGACCCAGTACTTC
clone_size: .; v_call: TRBV6-6; j_call: TRBJ1-4; d_call: .; cdr3_aa: CASSYGGRGREKLFF; cdr3_nt: TGTGCCAGCAGTTACGGTGGCAGGGGTAGGGAAAAACTGTTTTTT
clone_size: once; v_call: TRBV5-6; j_call: TRBJ2-3; d_call: TRBD2; cdr3_aa: CASSLGVAGKQYF; cdr3_nt: TGTGCCAGCAGCCTGGGGGTAGCGGGCAAGCAGTATTTT
clone_size: .; v_call: TRBV7-2; j_call: TRBJ1-2; d_call: .; cdr3_aa: CASSQNNGYTF; cdr3_nt: TGTGCCAGCAGCCAGAATAATGGCTACACCTTC
clone_size: .; v_call: TRBV7-9; j_call: TRBJ1-5; d_call: .; cdr3_aa: CASSNRGLSTQHF; cdr3_nt: TGTGCCAGCAGCAACCGAGGTCTTTCGACCCAGCATTTT
clone_size: few; v_call: TRBV7-6; j_call: TRBJ2-2; d_call: TRBD1; cdr3_aa: CASSLNLGQGAGELFF; cdr3_nt: TGTGCCAGCAGCCTAAACCTAGGACAGGGGGCCGGGGAGCTGTTTTTT
clone_size: few; v_call: TRBV2; j_call: TRBJ2-3; d_call: TRBD1; cdr3_aa: CASRGFLGQGVADTQYF; cdr3_nt: TGTGCCAGCAGGGGATTCCTCGGACAGGGGGTTGCAGATACGCAGTATTTT
clone_size: once; v_call: TRBV6-5; j_call: TRBJ2-3; d_call: .; cdr3_aa: CASSYGETDTQYF; cdr3_nt: TGTGCCAGCAGTTACGGGGAGACAGATACGCAGTATTTT
clone_size: .; v_call: TRBV6-7; j_call: TRBJ2-7; d_call: .; cdr3_aa: CASKGDSSYEQYF; cdr3_nt: TGTGCCAGCAAGGGCGACAGCTCCTACGAGCAGTACTTC
clone_size: .; v_call: TRBV9; j_call: TRBJ1-5; d_call: .; cdr3_aa: CASSAGGGDWPQHF; cdr3_nt: TGTGCCAGCAGCGCCGGGGGTGGGGATTGGCCCCAGCATTTT
clone_size: .; v_call: TRBV10-1; j_call: TRBJ1-1; d_call: TRBD1; cdr3_aa: CASSDKGAAAFF; cdr3_nt: TGCGCCAGCAGTGATAAGGGGGCCGCGGCTTTCTTT
clone_size: few; v_call: TRBV19; j_call: TRBJ2-7; d_call: TRBD1; cdr3_aa: CASSIGAGGWDEQYF; cdr3_nt: TGTGCCAGTAGTATAGGGGCAGGGGGCTGGGACGAGCAGTACTTC
clone_size: .; v_call: TRBV30; j_call: TRBJ1-5; d_call: .; cdr3_aa: CAWSDGHRSNQPQHF; cdr3_nt: TGTGCCTGGAGCGACGGACATCGAAGCAATCAGCCCCAGCATTTT
clone_size: .; v_call: TRBV15; j_call: TRBJ1-1; d_call: .; cdr3_aa: CATSRGGGFAEAFF; cdr3_nt: TGTGCCACCAGCAGGGGAGGAGGGTTCGCTGAAGCTTTCTTT
clone_size: .; v_call: TRBV30; j_call: TRBJ1-5; d_call: .; cdr3_aa: CAGTGVRGNQPQHF; cdr3_nt: TGTGCCGGAACCGGGGTTAGAGGCAATCAGCCCCAGCATTTT
clone_size: .; v_call: TRBV2; j_call: TRBJ2-3; d_call: TRBD1; cdr3_aa: CASSWGDRTRTDTQYF; cdr3_nt: TGTGCCAGCAGCTGGGGGGACAGGACGCGCACAGATACGCAGTATTTT
clone_size: .; v_call: TRBV12-3/TRBV12-4; j_call: TRBJ1-2; d_call: TRBD1; cdr3_aa: CASGLTGGNGYTF; cdr3_nt: TGTGCCAGCGGATTGACAGGGGGCAATGGCTACACCTTC
clone_size: .; v_call: TRBV7-2; j_call: TRBJ2-2; d_call: TRBD1; cdr3_aa: CASSSRQGASTGELFF; cdr3_nt: TGTGCCAGCAGCTCCAGACAGGGGGCGAGCACCGGGGAGCTGTTTTTT
clone_size: .; v_call: TRBV25-1; j_call: TRBJ2-1; d_call: .; cdr3_aa: CASSDQGSSDSHRNEQFF; cdr3_nt: TGTGCCAGCAGTGACCAAGGCAGCTCGGACTCACACCGCAATGAGCAGTTCTTC
clone_size: .; v_call: TRBV19; j_call: TRBJ1-5; d_call: TRBD1; cdr3_aa: CASSTGQGFQPQHF; cdr3_nt: TGTGCCAGTAGCACCGGACAGGGCTTTCAGCCCCAGCATTTT
clone_size: .; v_call: TRBV7-3; j_call: TRBJ2-2; d_call: .; cdr3_aa: CASSFLAVGATNTGELFF; cdr3_nt: TGTGCCAGCAGCTTTCTGGCCGTGGGAGCTACGAACACCGGGGAGCTGTTTTTT
clone_size: .; v_call: TRBV15; j_call: TRBJ1-3; d_call: .; cdr3_aa: CATSRPGVGNTIYF; cdr3_nt: TGTGCCACCAGCAGACCCGGGGTCGGAAACACCATATATTTT
clone_size: few; v_call: TRBV5-1; j_call: TRBJ2-1; d_call: .; cdr3_aa: CASSLYEGEQFF; cdr3_nt: TGCGCCAGCAGCTTGTACGAGGGAGAGCAGTTCTTC
clone_size: .; v_call: TRBV5-6; j_call: TRBJ1-2; d_call: TRBD1; cdr3_aa: CASSPQGAWYGYTF; cdr3_nt: TGTGCCAGCAGCCCGCAGGGGGCTTGGTATGGCTACACCTTC
clone_size: .; v_call: TRBV5-1; j_call: TRBJ2-7; d_call: TRBD2; cdr3_aa: CASSSAGGSYEQYF; cdr3_nt: TGCGCCAGCAGCTCAGCGGGGGGGTCCTACGAGCAGTACTTC
clone_size: .; v_call: TRBV9; j_call: TRBJ2-2; d_call: .; cdr3_aa: CASSVGQAVNTGELFF; cdr3_nt: TGTGCCAGCAGCGTAGGTCAGGCCGTGAACACCGGGGAGCTGTTTTTT
clone_size: .; v_call: TRBV19; j_call: TRBJ1-1; d_call: TRBD1; cdr3_aa: CASNSGGTVGTEAFF; cdr3_nt: TGTGCCAGTAATTCGGGGGGGACAGTCGGAACTGAAGCTTTCTTT
clone_size: few; v_call: TRBV7-3; j_call: TRBJ1-1; d_call: .; cdr3_aa: CASSRYDRMNTEAFF; cdr3_nt: TGTGCCAGCAGCCGGTATGACAGGATGAACACTGAAGCTTTCTTT
clone_size: .; v_call: TRBV6-6; j_call: TRBJ1-2; d_call: .; cdr3_aa: CASSPLAGEGGYTF; cdr3_nt: TGTGCCAGCAGCCCCCTTGCGGGGGAGGGTGGCTACACCTTC
clone_size: .; v_call: TRBV18; j_call: TRBJ2-7; d_call: TRBD1; cdr3_aa: CASSPGTGQYEQYF; cdr3_nt: TGTGCCAGCTCACCCGGGACAGGGCAATACGAGCAGTACTTC